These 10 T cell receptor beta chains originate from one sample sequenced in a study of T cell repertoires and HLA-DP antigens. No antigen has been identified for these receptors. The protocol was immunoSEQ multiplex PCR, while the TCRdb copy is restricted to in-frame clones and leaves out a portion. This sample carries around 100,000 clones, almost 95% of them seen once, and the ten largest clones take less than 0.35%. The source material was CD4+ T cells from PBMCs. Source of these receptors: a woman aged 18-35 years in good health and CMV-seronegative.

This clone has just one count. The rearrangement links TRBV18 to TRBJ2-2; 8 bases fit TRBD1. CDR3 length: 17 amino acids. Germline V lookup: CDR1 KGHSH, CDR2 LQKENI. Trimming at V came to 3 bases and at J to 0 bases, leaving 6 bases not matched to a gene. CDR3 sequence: CASSPGQASPNTGELFF. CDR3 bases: TGTGCCAGCTCACCGGGACAGGCTAGTCCGAACACCGGGGAGCTGTTTTTT.

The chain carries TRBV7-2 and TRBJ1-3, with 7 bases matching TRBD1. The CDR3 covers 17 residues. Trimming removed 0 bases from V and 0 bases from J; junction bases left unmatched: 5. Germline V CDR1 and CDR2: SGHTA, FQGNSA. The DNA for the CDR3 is TGTGCCAGCAGCTTAGCCGGGACAGCGAGCTCTGGAAACACCATATATTTT. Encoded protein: CASSLAGTASSGNTIYF.

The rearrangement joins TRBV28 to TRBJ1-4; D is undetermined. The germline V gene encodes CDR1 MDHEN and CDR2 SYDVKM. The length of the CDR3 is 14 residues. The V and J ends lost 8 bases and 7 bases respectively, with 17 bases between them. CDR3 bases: TGTGCCAGCCGAGCATGGGGTGAGGGTGAAAAACTGTTTTTT. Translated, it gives CASRAWGEGEKLFF.

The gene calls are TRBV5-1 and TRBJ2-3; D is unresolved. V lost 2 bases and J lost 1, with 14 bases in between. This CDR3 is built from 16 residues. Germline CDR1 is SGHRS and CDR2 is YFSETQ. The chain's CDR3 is CASSLGISRGTDTQYF. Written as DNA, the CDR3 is TGCGCCAGCAGCTTAGGGATCTCCCGGGGCACAGATACGCAGTATTTT.

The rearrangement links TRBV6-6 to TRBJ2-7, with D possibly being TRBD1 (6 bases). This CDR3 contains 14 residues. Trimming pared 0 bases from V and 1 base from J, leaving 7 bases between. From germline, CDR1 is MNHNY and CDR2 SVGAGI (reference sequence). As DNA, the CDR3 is TGTGCCAGCAGTTACTCCGGACAGTCCTACGAGCAGTACGTC. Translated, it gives CASSYSGQSYEQYV.

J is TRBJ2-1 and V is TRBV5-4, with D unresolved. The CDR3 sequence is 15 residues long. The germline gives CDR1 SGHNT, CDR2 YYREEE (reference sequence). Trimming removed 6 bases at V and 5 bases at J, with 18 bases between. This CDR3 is CASIPPPPKNNEQFF. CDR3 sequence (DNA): TGTGCCAGCATCCCTCCCCCACCCAAGAACAATGAGCAGTTCTTC.

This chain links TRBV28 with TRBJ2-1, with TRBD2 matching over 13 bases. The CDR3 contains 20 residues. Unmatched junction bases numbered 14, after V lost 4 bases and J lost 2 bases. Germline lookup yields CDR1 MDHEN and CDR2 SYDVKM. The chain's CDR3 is CASSSTRTSGGSKPYNEQFF. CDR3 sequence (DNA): TGTGCCAGCAGTTCCACCCGGACTAGCGGGGGATCAAAGCCCTACAATGAGCAGTTCTTC. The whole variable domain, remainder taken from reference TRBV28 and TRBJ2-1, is DVKVTQSSRYLVKRTGEKVFLECVQDMDHENMFWYRQDPGLGLRLIYFSYDVKMKEKGDIPEGYSVSREKKERFSLILESASTNQTSMYLCASSSTRTSGGSKPYNEQFFGPGTRLTVL.

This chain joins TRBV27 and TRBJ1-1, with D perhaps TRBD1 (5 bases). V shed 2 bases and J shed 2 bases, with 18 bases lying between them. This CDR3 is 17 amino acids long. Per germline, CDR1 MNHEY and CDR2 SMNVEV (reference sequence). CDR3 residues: CASSLPPGEVGNTEAFF. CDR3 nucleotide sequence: TGTGCCAGCAGTTTACCCCCGGGGGAGGTGGGAAACACTGAAGCTTTCTTT.

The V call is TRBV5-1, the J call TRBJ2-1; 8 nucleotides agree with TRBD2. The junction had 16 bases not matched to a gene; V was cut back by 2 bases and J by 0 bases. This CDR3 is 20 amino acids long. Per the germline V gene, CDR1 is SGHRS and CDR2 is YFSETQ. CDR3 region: CASSFQPPGVAGRSYNEQFF. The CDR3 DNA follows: TGCGCCAGCAGCTTTCAGCCCCCAGGGGTAGCGGGACGCTCCTACAATGAGCAGTTCTTC. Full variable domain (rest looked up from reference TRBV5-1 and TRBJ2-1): KAGVTQTPRYLIKTRGQQVTLSCSPISGHRSVSWYQQTPGQGLQFLFEYFSETQRNKGNFPGRFSGRQFSNSRSEMNVSTLELGDSALYLCASSFQPPGVAGRSYNEQFFGPGTRLTVL.

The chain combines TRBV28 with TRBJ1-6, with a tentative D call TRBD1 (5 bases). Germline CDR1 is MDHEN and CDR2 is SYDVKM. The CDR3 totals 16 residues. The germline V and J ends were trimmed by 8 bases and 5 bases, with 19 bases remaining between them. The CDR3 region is CASLRRGREDNSPLHF. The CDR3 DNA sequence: TGTGCCAGCCTCCGGCGAGGCAGGGAAGATAATTCACCCCTCCACTTT.